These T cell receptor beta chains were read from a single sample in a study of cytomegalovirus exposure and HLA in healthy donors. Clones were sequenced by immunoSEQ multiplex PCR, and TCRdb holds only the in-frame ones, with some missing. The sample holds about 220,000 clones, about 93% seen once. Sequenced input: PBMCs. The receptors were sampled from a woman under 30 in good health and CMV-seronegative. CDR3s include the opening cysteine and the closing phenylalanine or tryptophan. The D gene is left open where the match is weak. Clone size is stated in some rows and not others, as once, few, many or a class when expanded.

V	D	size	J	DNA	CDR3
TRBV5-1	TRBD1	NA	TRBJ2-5	TGCGCCAGCAGCTTGGCTGGACAGGGACCGTCTGAGACCCAGTACTTC	CASSLAGQGPSETQYF
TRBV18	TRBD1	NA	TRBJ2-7	TGTGCCAGCTCACAACCCGACAGGGCCTTCTCGTGGGAGCAGTACTTC	CASSQPDRAFSWEQYF
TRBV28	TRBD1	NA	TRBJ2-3	TGTGCCAGCAGTCCGCCAGGGGGCATAGATACGCAGTATTTT	CASSPPGGIDTQYF
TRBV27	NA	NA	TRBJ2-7	TGTGCCAGCAGTTTAGGTAGGGGGGGCGAGCAGTACTTC	CASSLGRGGEQYF
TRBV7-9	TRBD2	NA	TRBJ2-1	TGTGCCAGCAGTAACCAGCGGGAGGGCCGCAATGAGCAGTTCTTC	CASSNQREGRNEQFF
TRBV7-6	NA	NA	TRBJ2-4	TGTGCCAGCAGCTTATCCCCGATCGCCGGGAACATTCAGTACTTC	CASSLSPIAGNIQYF
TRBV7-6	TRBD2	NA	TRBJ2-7	TGTGCCAGCAGCTTAGGGGCCGGGACTAGCTACGAGCAGTACTTC	CASSLGAGTSYEQYF
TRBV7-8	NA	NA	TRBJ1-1	TGTGCCAGCAGCGAGACAGTGAACACTGAAGCTTTCTTT	CASSETVNTEAFF
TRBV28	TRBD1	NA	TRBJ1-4	TGTGCCAGCAGCATACAGGGGTTTAATGAAAAACTGTTTTTT	CASSIQGFNEKLFF
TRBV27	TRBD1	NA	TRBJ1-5	TGTGCCAGCAGTTTATCGGGACAGGGGTATCAGCCCCAGCATTTT	CASSLSGQGYQPQHF
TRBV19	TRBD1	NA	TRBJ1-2	TGTGCCAGCCTAGCCCCAGGGGGCAGCGTCTATGGCTACACCTTC	CASLAPGGSVYGYTF
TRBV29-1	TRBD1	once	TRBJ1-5	TGCAGCGTGATCTTCGGACAGGGGGCCGTTCAGCCCCAGCATTTT	CSVIFGQGAVQPQHF
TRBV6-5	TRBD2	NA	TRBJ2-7	TGTGCCAGCAGTTACAGGACTAGCGGGAGAACCTACGAGCAGTACTTC	CASSYRTSGRTYEQYF
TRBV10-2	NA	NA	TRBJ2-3	TGCGCCAGCAGCCTGGTCGGAGATACGCAGTATTTT	CASSLVGDTQYF
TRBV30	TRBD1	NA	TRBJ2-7	TGTGCCTGGAGTGTATGGGACAGGCAAACCTACGAGCAGTACTTC	CAWSVWDRQTYEQYF
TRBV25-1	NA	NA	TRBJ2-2	TGTGCCAGCAGTGAAGGGGGGGTACAGGGTCTCACCGGGGAGCTGTTTTTT	CASSEGGVQGLTGELFF
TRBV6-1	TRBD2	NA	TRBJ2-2	TGTGCCAGCAGTGAAGTTAGTAGCGGGAGGTTCACCGGGGAGCTGTTTTTT	CASSEVSSGRFTGELFF
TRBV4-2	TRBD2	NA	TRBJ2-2	TGTGCCAGCAGCCCCTTAGCGGGAGTCGGGCCCGGGGAGCTGTTTTTT	CASSPLAGVGPGELFF
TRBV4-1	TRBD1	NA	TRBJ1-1	TGCGCCAGCAGCCTTTCGAGGACAGGGAGGGCTGAAGCTTTCTTT	CASSLSRTGRAEAFF
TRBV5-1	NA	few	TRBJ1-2	TGCGCCAGCAGCATATCATTCGCGGAGGATGGCTACACCTTC	CASSISFAEDGYTF
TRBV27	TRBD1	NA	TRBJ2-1	TGTGCCAGCAGTTTAGTTCAGGACAGGGGACTCGGTGAGCAGTTCTTC	CASSLVQDRGLGEQFF
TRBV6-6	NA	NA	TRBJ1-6	TGTGCCAGCATCGGCGGGATTAATCCCCTCCACTTT	CASIGGINPLHF
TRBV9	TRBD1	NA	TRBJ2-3	TGTGCCAGCAGCTCTCAGGGGGCGCCGGGGCTCTCAGATACGCAGTATTTT	CASSSQGAPGLSDTQYF
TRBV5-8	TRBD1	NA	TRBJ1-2	TGTGCCAGCAGCCCGGACGGGACAGGTTTCTATGGCTACACCTTC	CASSPDGTGFYGYTF
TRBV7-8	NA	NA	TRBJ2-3	TGTGCCAGCAGCTCTAGGACGCCGGGGGCAGATACGCAGTATTTT	CASSSRTPGADTQYF
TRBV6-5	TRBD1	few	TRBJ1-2	TGTGCCAGCAGTTACCCTGGACAGGTTTACACCTTC	CASSYPGQVYTF
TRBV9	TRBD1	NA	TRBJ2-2	TGTGCCAGCAGCGCTTACAGGGGTACCGGGGAGCTGTTTTTT	CASSAYRGTGELFF
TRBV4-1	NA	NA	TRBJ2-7	TGCGCCAGCAGCCAATCTCCCGGGACTGGGGGCTACGAGCAGTACTTC	CASSQSPGTGGYEQYF
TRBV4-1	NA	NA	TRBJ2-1	TGCGCCAGCAGCCAGCTAGTAGTAGCGGATTACAATGAGCAGTTCTTC	CASSQLVVADYNEQFF
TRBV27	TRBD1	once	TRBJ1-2	TGTGCCAGCACCTTGACAGGGGATTTTAACTATGGCTACACCTTC	CASTLTGDFNYGYTF
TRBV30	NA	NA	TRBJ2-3	TGTGCCTGGAGTGTAGGGGGAAGAGATACGCAGTATTTT	CAWSVGGRDTQYF
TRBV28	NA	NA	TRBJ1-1	TGTGCCAGCAGTTTCAGGACAGTCGGGACCTTAGAAGCTTTCTTT	CASSFRTVGTLEAFF
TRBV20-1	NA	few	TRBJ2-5	TGCAGTTGCCGGAGCGGGGAGACCCAGTACTTC	CSCRSGETQYF
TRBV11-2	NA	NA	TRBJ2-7	TGTGCCAGCAGCTTAGCCAGTGCCCCCCACTACGAGCAGTACTTC	CASSLASAPHYEQYF
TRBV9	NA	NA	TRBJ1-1	TGTGCCAGCAGCGTAGGGGTAGGGGTGGCTTTCTTT	CASSVGVGVAFF
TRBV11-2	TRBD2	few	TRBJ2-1	TGTGCCAGCAGCTTCCTCGCGGGAGGGTACAATGAGCAGTTCTTC	CASSFLAGGYNEQFF
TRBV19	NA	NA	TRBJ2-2	TGTGCCAGTAGTATTAGCGCGCCCACCGGGGAGCTGTTTTTT	CASSISAPTGELFF
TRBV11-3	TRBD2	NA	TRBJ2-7	TGTGCCAGCAGCCCAACCGGGACTAGCGGGGCCTACGAGCAGTACTTC	CASSPTGTSGAYEQYF
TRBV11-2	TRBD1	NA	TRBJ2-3	TGTGCCAGCAGCCCGGGACAGTGGAGCACAGATACGCAGTATTTT	CASSPGQWSTDTQYF
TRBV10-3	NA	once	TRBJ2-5	TGTGCCATCAGGACCGCGGGCCCCGGAGGAGAGACCCAGTACTTC	CAIRTAGPGGETQYF
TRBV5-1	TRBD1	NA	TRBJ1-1	TGCGCCAGCAGCTTTGGAGGGGGCCCGGTTGGGACTGAAGCTTTCTTT	CASSFGGGPVGTEAFF
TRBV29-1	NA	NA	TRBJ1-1	TGCAGCGCCCTGCCACAGAACACTGAAGCTTTCTTT	CSALPQNTEAFF
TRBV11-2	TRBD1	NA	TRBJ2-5	TGTGCCAGCAGCTTAAGGACAGGTTATGGGGAGACCCAGTACTTC	CASSLRTGYGETQYF
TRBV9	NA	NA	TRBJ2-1	TGTGCCAGCAGCGTAGATCCCTTAGACACCAGCAATGAGCAGTTCTTC	CASSVDPLDTSNEQFF
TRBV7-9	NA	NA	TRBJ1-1	TGTGCCAGCAGCCCTCCCGCGGAGACCTCGAGTGCTGAAGCTTTCTTT	CASSPPAETSSAEAFF
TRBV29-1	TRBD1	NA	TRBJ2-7	TGCAGCGTTGTGAAGGGGGCAGGCCTCTACGAGCAGTACTTC	CSVVKGAGLYEQYF
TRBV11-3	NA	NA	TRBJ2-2	TGTGCCAGCAGCCCGGGGTCCACCAACACCGGGGAGCTGTTTTTT	CASSPGSTNTGELFF
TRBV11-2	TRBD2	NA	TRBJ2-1	TGTGCCAGCAGCCGTGCAGCGGGAGCTTACAATGAGCAGTTCTTC	CASSRAAGAYNEQFF
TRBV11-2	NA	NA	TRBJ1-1	TGTGCCAGCAGCTTAGATCCGGTCAGGGGAACTTTCTTT	CASSLDPVRGTFF
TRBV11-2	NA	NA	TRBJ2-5	TGTGCCAGCAGCTTTATCGTGGGAGTCGGAGAGACCCAGTACTTC	CASSFIVGVGETQYF
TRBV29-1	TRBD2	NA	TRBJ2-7	TGCAGCGTACGGGAGGGGCCGAGAGGTGAGCAGTACTTC	CSVREGPRGEQYF
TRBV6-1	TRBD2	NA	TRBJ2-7	TGTGCCAGCAGCGGACTAGCGGGAGGGCCGGGGGAGCAGTACTTC	CASSGLAGGPGEQYF
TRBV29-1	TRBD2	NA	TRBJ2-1	TGCAGCGTCCGAGGGACTAGCGGTGGTGAGCAGTTCTTC	CSVRGTSGGEQFF